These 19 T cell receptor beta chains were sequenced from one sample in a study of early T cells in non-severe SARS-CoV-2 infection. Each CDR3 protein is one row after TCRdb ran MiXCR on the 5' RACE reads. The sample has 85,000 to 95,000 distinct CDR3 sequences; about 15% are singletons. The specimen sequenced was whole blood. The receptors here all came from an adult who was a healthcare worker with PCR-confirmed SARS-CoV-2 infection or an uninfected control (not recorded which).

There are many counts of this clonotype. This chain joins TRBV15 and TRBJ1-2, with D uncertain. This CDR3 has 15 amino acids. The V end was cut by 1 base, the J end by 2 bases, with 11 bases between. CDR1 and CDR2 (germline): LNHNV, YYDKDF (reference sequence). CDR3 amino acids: CATSRVGAGNYGYTF. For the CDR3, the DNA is TGTGCCACCAGCAGAGTTGGTGCGGGAAACTATGGCTACACCTTC.

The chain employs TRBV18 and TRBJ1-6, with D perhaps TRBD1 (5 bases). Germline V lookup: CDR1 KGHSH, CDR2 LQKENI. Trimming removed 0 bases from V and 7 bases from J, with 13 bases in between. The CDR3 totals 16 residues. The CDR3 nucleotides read TGTGCCAGCTCACCACCGGGGCGAAAGGGAAATTCACCCCTCCACTTT. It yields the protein CASSPPGRKGNSPLHF. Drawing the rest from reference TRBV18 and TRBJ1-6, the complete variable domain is NAGVMQNPRHLVRRRGQEARLRCSPMKGHSHVYWYRQLPEEGLKFMVYLQKENIIDESGMPKERFSAEFPKEGPSILRIQQVVRGDSAAYFCASSPPGRKGNSPLHFGNGTRLTVT.

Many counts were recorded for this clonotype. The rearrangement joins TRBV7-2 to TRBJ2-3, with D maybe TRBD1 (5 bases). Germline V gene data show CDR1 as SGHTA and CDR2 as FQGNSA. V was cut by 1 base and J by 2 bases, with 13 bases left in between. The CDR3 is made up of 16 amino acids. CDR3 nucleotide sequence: TGTGCCAGCAGCTTAGATGGGGCAATAGACACAGATACGCAGTATTTT. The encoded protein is CASSLDGAIDTDTQYF.

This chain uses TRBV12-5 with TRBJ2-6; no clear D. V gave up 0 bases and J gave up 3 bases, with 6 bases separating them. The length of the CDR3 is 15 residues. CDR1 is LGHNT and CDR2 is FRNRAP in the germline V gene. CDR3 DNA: TGTGCTAGTGGTTTGGTAGAAGATGGGGCCAACGTCCTGACTTTC. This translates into CASGLVEDGANVLTF.

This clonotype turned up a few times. CDR3: CSVDGSGGSRAGELFF. The CDR3 nucleotides are TGCAGCGTTGACGGCTCAGGGGGAAGTAGGGCCGGGGAGCTGTTTTTT. The V call is TRBV29-1, the J call TRBJ2-2; 7 nucleotides match TRBD1. The CDR3 covers 16 residues. Losses at the gene ends were 3 bases for V and 6 bases for J; bases not matched to a gene: 13. Germline CDR1 reads SQVTM; CDR2 reads ANQGSEA.

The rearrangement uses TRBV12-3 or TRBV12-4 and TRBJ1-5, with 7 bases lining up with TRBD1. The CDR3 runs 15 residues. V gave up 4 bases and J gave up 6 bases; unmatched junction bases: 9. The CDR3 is CASSSGTVSAQPQHF. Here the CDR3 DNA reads TGTGCCAGCAGTTCCGGGACAGTTAGTGCTCAGCCCCAGCATTTT.

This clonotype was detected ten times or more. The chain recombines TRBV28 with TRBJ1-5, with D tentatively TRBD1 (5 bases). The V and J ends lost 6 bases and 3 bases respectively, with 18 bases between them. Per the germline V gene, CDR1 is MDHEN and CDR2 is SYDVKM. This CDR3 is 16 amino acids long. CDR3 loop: CASRARWQGHNQPQHF. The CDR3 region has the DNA TGTGCCAGCAGGGCTCGGTGGCAGGGTCACAATCAGCCCCAGCATTTT. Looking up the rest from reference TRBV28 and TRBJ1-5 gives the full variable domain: DVKVTQSSRYLVKRTGEKVFLECVQDMDHENMFWYRQDPGLGLRLIYFSYDVKMKEKGDIPEGYSVSREKKERFSLILESASTNQTSMYLCASRARWQGHNQPQHFGDGTRLSIL.

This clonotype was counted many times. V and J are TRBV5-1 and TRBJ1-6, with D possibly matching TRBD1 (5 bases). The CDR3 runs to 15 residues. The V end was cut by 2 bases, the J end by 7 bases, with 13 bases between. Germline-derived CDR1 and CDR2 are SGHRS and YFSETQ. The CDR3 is CASSFDSLGNSPLHF. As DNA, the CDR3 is TGCGCCAGCAGCTTTGACAGTTTGGGGAATTCACCCCTCCACTTT.

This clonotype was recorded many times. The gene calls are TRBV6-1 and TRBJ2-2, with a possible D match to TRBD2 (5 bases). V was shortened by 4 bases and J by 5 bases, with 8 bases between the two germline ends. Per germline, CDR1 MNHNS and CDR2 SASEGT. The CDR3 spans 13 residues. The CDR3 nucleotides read TGTGCCAGCAGTGGGAGAGGGACCGGGGAGCTGTTTTTT. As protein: CASSGRGTGELFF.

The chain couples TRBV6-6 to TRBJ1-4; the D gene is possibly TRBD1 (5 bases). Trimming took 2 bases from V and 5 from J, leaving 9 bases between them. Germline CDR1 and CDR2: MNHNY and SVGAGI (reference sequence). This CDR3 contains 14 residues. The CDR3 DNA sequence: TGTGCCAGCAGTTACGTCGGGGGGAATGAAAAACTGTTTTTT. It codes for CASSYVGGNEKLFF.

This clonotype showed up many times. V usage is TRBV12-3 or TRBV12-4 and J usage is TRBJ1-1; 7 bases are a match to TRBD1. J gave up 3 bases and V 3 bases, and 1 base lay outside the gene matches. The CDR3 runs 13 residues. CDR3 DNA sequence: TGTGCCAGCAGTTTTGGGACAGACACTGAAGCTTTCTTT. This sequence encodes CASSFGTDTEAFF.

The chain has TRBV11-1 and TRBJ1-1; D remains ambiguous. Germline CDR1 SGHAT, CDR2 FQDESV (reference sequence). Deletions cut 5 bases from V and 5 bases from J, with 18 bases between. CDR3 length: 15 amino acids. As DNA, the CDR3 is TGTGCCAGCAGCCGTCCGGCCACAAAGGGTACTGAAGCTTTCTTT. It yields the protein CASSRPATKGTEAFF.

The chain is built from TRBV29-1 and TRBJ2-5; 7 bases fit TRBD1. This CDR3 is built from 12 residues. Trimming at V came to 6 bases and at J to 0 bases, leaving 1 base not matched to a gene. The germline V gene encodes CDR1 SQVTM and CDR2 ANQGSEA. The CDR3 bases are TGCAGCGTGACAGGGCACCAAGAGACCCAGTACTTC. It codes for CSVTGHQETQYF.

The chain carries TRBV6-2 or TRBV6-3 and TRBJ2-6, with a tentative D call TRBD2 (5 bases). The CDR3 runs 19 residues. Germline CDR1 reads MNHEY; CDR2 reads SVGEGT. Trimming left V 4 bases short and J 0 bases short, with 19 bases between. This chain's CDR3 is CASSLKRTRTYSGANVLTF. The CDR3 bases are TGTGCCAGCAGTTTAAAGCGGACGAGAACCTACTCTGGGGCCAACGTCCTGACTTTC.

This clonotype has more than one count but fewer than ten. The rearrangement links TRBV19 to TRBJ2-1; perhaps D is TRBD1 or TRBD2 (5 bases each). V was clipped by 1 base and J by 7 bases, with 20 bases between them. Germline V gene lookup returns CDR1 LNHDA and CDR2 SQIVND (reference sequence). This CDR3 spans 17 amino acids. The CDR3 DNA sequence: TGTGCCAGTAGTATAGCCGTCGAGGGGCTTAGGGTGAATGAGCAGTTCTTC. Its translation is CASSIAVEGLRVNEQFF.

The CDR3 here is CASSQDQSRGPDTQYF. In nucleotides, the CDR3 is TGTGCCAGCAGCCAAGATCAGTCCAGGGGCCCAGATACGCAGTATTTT. The chain links TRBV4-2 to TRBJ2-3; D is perhaps TRBD1 (6 bases). Germline V lookup: CDR1 LGHNA, CDR2 YNFKEQ. The V end lost 0 bases, the J end lost 4 bases, and 14 bases lay between the germline ends. The CDR3 length is 16 residues.

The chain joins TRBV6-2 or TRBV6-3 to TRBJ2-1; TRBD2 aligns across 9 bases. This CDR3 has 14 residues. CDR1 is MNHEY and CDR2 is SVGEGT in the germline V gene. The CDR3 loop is CVTGISGSYNEQFF. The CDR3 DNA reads TGTGTTACCGGTATTAGCGGGAGCTACAATGAGCAGTTCTTC.

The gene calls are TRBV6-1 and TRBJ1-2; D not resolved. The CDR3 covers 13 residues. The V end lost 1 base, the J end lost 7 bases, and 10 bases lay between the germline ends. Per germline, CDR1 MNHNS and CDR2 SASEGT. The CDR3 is CASSEVGTLGYTF. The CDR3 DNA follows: TGTGCCAGCAGTGAAGTCGGTACCCTTGGCTACACCTTC.

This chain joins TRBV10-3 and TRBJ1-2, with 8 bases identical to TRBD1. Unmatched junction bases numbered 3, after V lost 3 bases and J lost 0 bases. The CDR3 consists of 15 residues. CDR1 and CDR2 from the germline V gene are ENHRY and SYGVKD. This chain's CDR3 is CAISDGTGPNYGYTF. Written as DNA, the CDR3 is TGTGCCATCAGTGACGGGACAGGCCCTAACTATGGCTACACCTTC.